The 5 T cell receptor beta chains presented below share a single source sample, sequenced in a study of neurological immune-mediated disorders. TCRdb redid the calling of the 5' RACE reads with MiXCR, one entry per CDR3 protein. Here the sample spans approximately 30,000 distinct CDR3 sequences, roughly 21% being singletons. Sample: PBMCs. Source of these receptors: a woman aged 55-70 years in good health.

The table lists this clonotype with many counts. The chain joins TRBV20-1 to TRBJ2-1; 11 nucleotides line up with TRBD2. Germline V CDR1 and CDR2: DFQATT, SNEGSKA (reference sequence). The CDR3 is 14 residues long. The ends lost 6 bases at V and 7 bases at J; junction bases unmatched: 8. The CDR3 DNA is TGCAGTGCCCCCGCGGGACTAGCGGCGAATGAGCAGTTCTTC. As protein: CSAPAGLAANEQFF.

V and J are TRBV5-1 and TRBJ2-3; D might be TRBD1 (6 bases). The V and J ends lost 1 base and 0 bases respectively, with 9 bases between them. Per germline, CDR1 SGHRS and CDR2 YFSETQ. CDR3 length equals 15 residues. For the CDR3, the DNA is TGCGCCAGCAGCTTGTGGGACACAAGCACAGATACGCAGTATTTT. This gives the protein CASSLWDTSTDTQYF.

This clonotype was seen at least ten times. The chain carries TRBV20-1 and TRBJ2-5, with D perhaps given as TRBD1 or TRBD2 (5 bases each). The CDR3 loop spans 15 amino acids. The ends were cut back, 6 bases at V and 5 bases at J, with 22 bases in the middle. CDR1 is DFQATT, CDR2 SNEGSKA, per germline (reference sequence). The CDR3 here is CSARRGLVVGETQYF. CDR3 nucleotide sequence: TGCAGTGCCAGACGGGGCCTTGTTGTTGGGGAGACCCAGTACTTC.

This clonotype showed up many times. The rearrangement joins TRBV28 to TRBJ2-3; 7 bases match TRBD2. V trimming: 3 bases; J trimming: 0 bases; junction bases outside the gene matches: 6. This CDR3 spans 16 amino acids. CDR1 is MDHEN, CDR2 SYDVKM, per germline. CDR3 residues: CASSLIWRESTDTQYF. The CDR3 DNA follows: TGTGCCAGCAGTTTGATATGGCGGGAGAGCACAGATACGCAGTATTTT.

This clonotype was seen at least ten times. The rearrangement uses TRBV7-2 and TRBJ2-1, with D tentatively TRBD2 (5 bases). Trimming shortened V by 4 bases and J by 7 bases, and 8 bases separated the two germline ends. The germline V gene encodes CDR1 SGHTA and CDR2 FQGNSA. CDR3 length: 12 residues. CDR3 sequence (DNA): TGTGCCAGCAGCTCCACTAGGAATGAGCAGTTCTTC. Amino acids: CASSSTRNEQFF. The full variable domain, its missing parts supplied by reference TRBV7-2 and TRBJ2-1, is GAGVSQSPSNKVTEKGKDVELRCDPISGHTALYWYRQSLGQGLEFLIYFQGNSAPDKSGLPSDRFSAERTGGSVSTLTIQRTQQEDSAVYLCASSSTRNEQFFGPGTRLTVL.